Below are 26 T cell receptor beta chains sequenced from a single sample in a study of shared clonotypes between healthy human individuals. Using immunoSEQ multiplex PCR, the repertoire was profiled, and TCRdb retains in-frame clones only, with some absent. The table has a few hundred thousand clones, approximately 80% seen once. The sequencing sample was made of PBMCs. The origin of the receptors is a woman between 40 and 55 years old in good health. Some clones in this sample may be carry-over from other donors' samples.

The chain is built from TRBV7-2 and TRBJ1-1; D unclear. This CDR3 spans 15 amino acids. Trimming took 0 bases from V and 2 from J, leaving 10 bases between them. The germline V gene has CDR1 SGHTA and CDR2 FQGNSA. CDR3 nucleotides: TGTGCCAGCAGCTTAGCCGGGCCCTTAAACACTGAAGCTTTCTTT. As protein: CASSLAGPLNTEAFF.

This rearrangement joins TRBV7-2 to TRBJ2-2; no clear D. V gave up 5 bases and J gave up 4 bases, with 5 bases separating them. Germline V gene data show CDR1 as SGHTA and CDR2 as FQGNSA. This CDR3 contains 12 residues. CDR3 in amino acids: CASSPFTGELFF. The CDR3 DNA sequence: TGTGCCAGCAGCCCCTTCACCGGGGAGCTGTTTTTT.

This sequence joins TRBV10-3 and TRBJ2-3; 8 bases agree with TRBD1. CDR1 is ENHRY and CDR2 is SYGVKD in the germline V gene. This CDR3 spans 15 amino acids. J gave up 4 bases and V 4 bases, and 7 bases lay outside the gene matches. CDR3 nucleotide sequence: TGTGCCATCAGTGGCGGACAGGGTATATCAGATACGCAGTATTTT. Translating gives CAISGGQGISDTQYF.

The chain joins TRBV28 to TRBJ2-7; D is possibly TRBD1 (5 bases). V shed 6 bases and J shed 4 bases, with 10 bases lying between them. The V gene's germline CDR1 is MDHEN and CDR2 SYDVKM. The CDR3 totals 12 residues. The CDR3 DNA sequence: TGTGCCAGCAGCGTCAGGGAATACGAGCAGTACTTC. Translation gives CASSVREYEQYF.

The chain couples TRBV29-1 to TRBJ2-5; no clear D gene. CDR1 is SQVTM and CDR2 is ANQGSEA in the germline V gene. Deletions cut 4 bases from V and 2 bases from J, with 11 bases between. This CDR3 has 13 amino acids. In DNA form, the CDR3 reads TGCAGCGTTGTTCGGCAGACTCAAGAGACCCAGTACTTC. Protein sequence: CSVVRQTQETQYF.

The chain links TRBV5-4 to TRBJ1-2, with TRBD1 as a possible D gene (5 bases). Germline CDR1 reads SGHNT; CDR2 reads YYREEE (reference sequence). The V gene lost 4 bases and the J gene lost 5 bases, with 18 bases spanning the gap. CDR3 size: 15 residues. As DNA, the CDR3 is TGTGCCAGCAGCGGCCCCCGCCGGGACTTATATGGCTACACCTTC. Encoded protein: CASSGPRRDLYGYTF.

The chain has TRBV27 and TRBJ2-3, with no clear D. The CDR3 has 15 amino acids. CDR1 MNHEY and CDR2 SMNVEV come from the germline V gene (reference sequence). V was shortened by 6 bases and J by 2 bases, with 15 bases between the two germline ends. The CDR3 sequence is CASSPDLSYTDTQYF. As DNA, the CDR3 is TGTGCCAGCAGCCCTGACCTCTCCTACACAGATACGCAGTATTTT.

This clone was seen a single time. This chain links TRBV2 with TRBJ2-7; 7 bases agree with TRBD1. Trimming took 3 bases from V and 4 from J; bases not matched to a gene: 6. The CDR3 is 14 residues long. CDR1 is SNHLY, CDR2 FYNNEI, per germline. The CDR3 spells CASSDGTVLYEQYF. For the CDR3, the DNA is TGTGCCAGCAGTGACGGGACAGTTCTGTACGAGCAGTACTTC.

On this clone: It is likely a read error: a sequence one base away is far more abundant. The chain joins TRBV4-2 to TRBJ1-3, with a weak D call TRBD1 (5 bases). This CDR3 comprises 18 residues. Trimming cost V 0 bases and J 2 bases, with 17 bases left between them. Germline CDR1 and CDR2: LGHNA and YNFKEQ. CDR3 protein: CASSQDPASRGPGNTIYF. As DNA, the CDR3 is TGTGCCAGCAGCCAAGACCCGGCCAGCCGGGGCCCTGGAAACACCATATATTTT.

The chain is built from TRBV15 and TRBJ2-5; tentative D call: TRBD2 (5 bases). V was clipped by 1 base and J by 4 bases, with 13 bases between them. The CDR3 contains 15 residues. Germline V gene sequence: CDR1 LNHNV, CDR2 YYDKDF (reference sequence). The CDR3 nucleotides read TGTGCCACCAGCAGAGTGGGGTTGGGGAGAGAGACCCAGTACTTC. As protein: CATSRVGLGRETQYF. Drawing the rest from reference TRBV15 and TRBJ2-5, the complete variable domain is DAMVIQNPRYQVTQFGKPVTLSCSQTLNHNVMYWYQQKSSQAPKLLFHYYDKDFNNEADTPDNFQSRRPNTSFCFLDIRSPGLGDTAMYLCATSRVGLGRETQYFGPGTRLLVL.

The chain combines TRBV5-4 with TRBJ1-3; 7 bases map to TRBD1. The CDR3 contains 14 residues. Germline CDR1 SGHNT, CDR2 YYREEE (reference sequence). With 4 bases clipped from V and 8 bases from J, the junction kept 9 bases outside the gene matches. The CDR3 loop reads CASSKQGSEDTIYF. The CDR3 DNA follows: TGTGCCAGCAGCAAACAGGGGAGTGAAGACACCATATATTTT.

This rearrangement joins TRBV6-6 to TRBJ1-5, with unresolved D. Trimming removed 3 bases at V and 3 bases at J, with 3 bases between. The CDR3 spans 12 residues. Germline values: CDR1 MNHNY, CDR2 SVGAGI (reference sequence). The CDR3 is CASSYANQPQHF. CDR3 bases: TGTGCCAGCAGTTATGCCAATCAGCCCCAGCATTTT.

Notes on this clone: A read error may be the cause here, since a much bigger clone is one base away. The chain joins TRBV7-8 to TRBJ1-1; tentatively, D is TRBD1 (5 bases). Trimming took off 1 base at V and 0 bases at J, with 9 bases between the two ends. The CDR3 has 15 amino acids. CDR1 is SGHVS and CDR2 is FQNEAQ in the germline V gene. The CDR3 protein is CASSLGTYVNTEAFF. The DNA for the CDR3 is TGTGCCAGCAGCTTAGGGACATACGTGAACACTGAAGCTTTCTTT.

The J gene is TRBJ1-2, the V gene TRBV30, with D possibly TRBD1 on 6 matching bases. The ends were cut back, 2 bases at V and 8 bases at J, with 9 bases in the middle. This CDR3 spans 11 amino acids. Germline values: CDR1 GTSNPN, CDR2 SVGIG (reference sequence). The CDR3 spells CAWSRTVGYTF. Written as DNA, the CDR3 is TGTGCCTGGAGTCGGACAGTCGGCTACACCTTC.

The chain carries TRBV30 and TRBJ1-3, with a weak D call TRBD1 (6 bases). CDR1 is GTSNPN and CDR2 is SVGIG in the germline V gene (reference sequence). V was shortened by 3 bases and J by 0 bases, with 15 bases between the two germline ends. The CDR3 sequence is 16 residues long. The CDR3 DNA follows: TGTGCCTGGAGCCGTACAGGGTTACACTCTGGAAACACCATATATTTT. It translates to CAWSRTGLHSGNTIYF.

The gene calls are TRBV9 and TRBJ2-3; 9 nucleotides line up with TRBD1. J gave up 2 bases and V 0 bases, and 4 bases lay outside the gene matches. The germline gives CDR1 SGDLS, CDR2 YYNGEE. This CDR3 is 16 amino acids long. The CDR3 DNA reads TGTGCCAGCAGCGTAGGAGGGACAGGGTCCACAGATACGCAGTATTTT. Amino acid sequence: CASSVGGTGSTDTQYF. Combining the CDR3 with reference TRBV9 and TRBJ2-3 gives the whole variable domain DSGVTQTPKHLITATGQRVTLRCSPRSGDLSVYWYQQSLDQGLQFLIQYYNGEERAKGNILERFSAQQFPDLHSELNLSSLELGDSALYFCASSVGGTGSTDTQYFGPGTRLTVL.

The chain carries TRBV4-1 and TRBJ2-6; either TRBD1 or TRBD2 may fit D (5 bases each). CDR1 is MGHRA, CDR2 YSYEKL, per germline. The CDR3 is 16 residues long. V was shortened by 3 bases and J by 0 bases, with 9 bases between the two germline ends. The CDR3 nucleotides read TGCGCCAGCAGCCACGGGACCACCTCTGGGGCCAACGTCCTGACTTTC. This gives the protein CASSHGTTSGANVLTF.

As to this clone: At the DNA level, this CDR3 is encoded by other sequences in the same sample as well. The chain carries TRBV7-9 and TRBJ2-1; D is perhaps TRBD2 (6 bases). V was pared by 1 base and J by 8 bases, with 9 bases between. The CDR3 consists of 13 residues. Per germline, CDR1 SEHNR and CDR2 FQNEAQ (reference sequence). DNA for the CDR3: TGTGCCAGCAGCTTAGGGAGGGTCCATGAGCAGTTCTTC. This encodes CASSLGRVHEQFF.

J is TRBJ1-2 and V is TRBV11-2; TRBD1 might be the D (6 bases). Trimming pared 5 bases from V and 4 bases from J, leaving 11 bases between. The CDR3 is made up of 13 amino acids. Germline CDR1 SGHAT, CDR2 FQNNGV. CDR3 amino acids: CASSQRQAYGYTF. In nucleotides, the CDR3 is TGTGCCAGCAGCCAGAGACAGGCCTATGGCTACACCTTC.

Worth noting for this clone: One base separates it from a far larger clone, so it is likely a read error. Additional DNA sequences in this sample encode the identical CDR3. This sequence joins TRBV30 and TRBJ1-5, with D unclear. CDR3 length: 15 residues. From germline, CDR1 is GTSNPN and CDR2 SVGIG (reference sequence). The CDR3 loop reads CAWSRGVGGNQPQHF. The CDR3 region has the DNA TGCGCCTGGAGTCGAGGAGTTGGTGGCAATCAGCCCCAGCATTTT.

The rearrangement links TRBV19 to TRBJ2-2; D uncertain. The CDR3 has 12 amino acids. Germline loops: CDR1 LNHDA, CDR2 SQIVND (reference sequence). The V and J ends lost 5 bases and 8 bases respectively, with 9 bases between them. The CDR3 is CASSLLLGELFF. The CDR3 DNA reads TGTGCCAGTAGTCTCCTCTTGGGGGAGCTGTTTTTT.

Note on this clone: This sequence may be a read error, since a much larger clone differs from it by one base. This chain uses TRBV5-8 with TRBJ2-5, with 9 bases aligning to TRBD2. Per the germline V gene, CDR1 is SGHTS and CDR2 is YDEGEE. The CDR3 loop spans 17 amino acids. Here the CDR3 reads CASSPFGEAGGGEAQYF. The CDR3 DNA is TGTGCCAGCAGCCCCTTCGGAGAAGCGGGAGGCGGAGAGGCCCAGTACTTC.

About this clone itself: A read error may be the cause here, since a much bigger clone is one base away. This likely comes from a read error, as the CDR3 has no conserved phenylalanine or tryptophan at its end. The V gene is TRBV29-1, the J gene TRBJ1-3; D remains unclear. Germline-derived CDR1 and CDR2 are SQVTM and ANQGSEA. Trimming took 3 bases from V and 3 from J, leaving 3 bases between them. This CDR3 region has 11 residues. The CDR3 DNA follows: TGCAGCGTTGAGGTTGGAAACACCATATATCTT. Translating gives CSVEVGNTIYL.

This chain joins TRBV7-6 and TRBJ2-7, with D unresolved. Trimming removed 5 bases at V and 1 base at J, with 12 bases between. CDR1 and CDR2 from the germline V gene are SGHVS and FNYEAQ. CDR3 length: 14 amino acids. The CDR3 loop reads CASSPSAESYEQYF. DNA for the CDR3: TGTGCCAGCAGCCCCTCGGCAGAGTCCTACGAGCAGTACTTC.

This clone occurred once. The chain carries TRBV5-1 and TRBJ2-5; perhaps TRBD2 as D (6 bases). The CDR3 spans 13 residues. The V gene's germline CDR1 is SGHRS and CDR2 YFSETQ. V lost 3 bases and J 3 bases, leaving 9 bases between the germline ends. DNA for the CDR3: TGCGCCAGCAGCTCGGGGGTGGAAGAGACCCAGTACTTC. Protein sequence: CASSSGVEETQYF.

This clone was found a few times. Other DNA sequences within the sample encode an identical CDR3. This sequence joins TRBV27 and TRBJ2-7; TRBD2 is a possible D gene (6 bases). The ends were cut back, 0 bases at V and 1 base at J, with 7 bases in the middle. This CDR3 region has 14 residues. Germline V lookup: CDR1 MNHEY, CDR2 SMNVEV (reference sequence). The CDR3 spells CASSLSGGSYEQYF. The CDR3 DNA reads TGTGCCAGCAGTTTATCTGGAGGGTCCTACGAGCAGTACTTC.